This T cell receptor (beta chain) was recovered during a study of blood T cell repertoires in COVID-19 (dated by TCRdb to 2018 to 2021). As for the study more broadly: The collaborator samples originated in the United States, Italy and Spain and spanned the acute and convalescent phases of COVID-19. The repertoires were released in a freely available public database meant as a resource for research on the immune response to SARS-CoV-2. HLA class I and class II types, where available, came from metadata supplied by the sample provider rather than from assay-based typing. Deeply sampled blood TCRbeta repertoires from subjects exposed to, actively infected with, or recovered from COVID-19 were included in the dataset. Samples were obtained from the ongoing ImmuneRACE study (first 160 participants) and from about 1,300 subjects provided by 6 global collaborators. The prospective study material was composed of cDNA or gDNA derived from T cells, B-cell-depleted T cells, or PBMCs. The sample metadata nearly always contained a de-identified subject ID, COVID-19 status, age in years and sex. Beyond this particular receptor, the publication reports: The amount of clinical and demographic metadata varied by source and participant and was provided uncurated.

Whole blood was collected in K2EDTA tubes by collaborating institutions according to the institutions' own protocols. For TCRbeta analysis, collaborator samples were shipped as frozen whole blood, as isolated PBMCs, or as DNA extracted from either sample type. TCRbeta CDR3 regions were amplified from genomic DNA by means of the immunoSEQ Assay, a bias-controlled multiplex PCR. The study's processing was this. The number of nucleated cells in each sample was estimated by amplification of reference gene primers within the assay. Sequence reads were collapsed and filtered to measure the absolute abundance of every unique TCRbeta CDR3 rearrangement. Productive Simpson clonality was computed per sample as the square root of Simpson's diversity index over productive rearrangements. The source is immuneACCESS, and TCRdb retained only in-frame sequences with V and J called. Part of the clones is not carried over; for the studies checked, unresolved V genes explain less than half of this, and the remainder is unexplained. V and J calls and clone size are given by that table; D and trimming were obtained from the DNA. The sample table contains over 100,000 clones; only one count was recorded for around 86% of them. 11% of the sample lies in the top ten.

Cut back by 8 bases and 0 bases, the V and J ends lie 14 bases apart. CDR1 is given as SNHLY and CDR2 as FYNNEI, both from the germline V gene. The CDR3 sequence holds 14 residues, the cysteine and phenylalanine included. Kept here is only the CDR3 DNA, which spans 42 bases and is read in frame from base 1. As regards this clone: Which antigen it targets is not known. Within one base of it there is no much larger clone, and no base qualities were kept.

The sequence is built from TRBV2 and TRBJ2-7; the D gene is possibly TRBD1, with 6 bases matching. The sample comprised peripheral blood. This clonotype was sampled from a man older than 75 with acute or convalescent COVID-19. This receptor has the CDR3 CASHVQGTSYEQYF. The nucleotide sequence is TGTGCCAGCCATGTCCAGGGGACCTCCTACGAGCAGTACTTC.